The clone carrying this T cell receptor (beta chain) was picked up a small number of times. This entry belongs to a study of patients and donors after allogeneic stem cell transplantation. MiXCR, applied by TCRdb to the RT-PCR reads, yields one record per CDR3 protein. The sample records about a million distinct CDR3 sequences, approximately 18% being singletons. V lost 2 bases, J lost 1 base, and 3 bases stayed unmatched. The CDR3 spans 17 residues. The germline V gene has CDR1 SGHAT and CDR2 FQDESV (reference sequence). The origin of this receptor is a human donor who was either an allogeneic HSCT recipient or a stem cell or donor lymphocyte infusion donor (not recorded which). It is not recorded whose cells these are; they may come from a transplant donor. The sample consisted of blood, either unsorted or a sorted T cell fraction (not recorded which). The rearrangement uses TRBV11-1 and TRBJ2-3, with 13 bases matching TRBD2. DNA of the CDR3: TGTGCCAGCAGCTTACGGACTAGCGGGGGCCGCACAGATACGCAGTATTTT. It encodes CASSLRTSGGRTDTQYF.